What follows are 13 T cell receptor beta chains derived from one specimen sequenced in a study of PD-L1 blockade in urothelial cancer (dated by TCRdb to 2016 to 2017). The time point label on this specimen signifies: pretreatment peripheral blood. Libraries were prepared through the immunoSEQ multiplex PCR assay. TCRdb took this table from immuneACCESS and kept in-frame rearrangements with V and J called. Such tables lack part of the clones; where checked against another copy, unresolved V genes explain under half of the gap, and the rest is unexplained. This sample lists tens of thousands of clones; around 84% were detected once. The ten largest account for roughly 2% of the sample. Sample: PBMCs, taken around atezolizumab (anti-PD-L1) treatment. These receptors all come from a man aged 55 to 70 with urothelial cancer.

The chain uses TRBV5-4 and TRBJ2-5; 7 nucleotides match TRBD1. The CDR3 runs 17 residues. V was clipped by 1 base and J by 5 bases; unmatched bases: 14. Germline loops: CDR1 SGHNT, CDR2 YYREEE (reference sequence). The DNA of the CDR3 is TGTGCCAGCAGCTTGCTCATTTCGACAGGGATCGGCGAGACCCAGTACTTC. Residues: CASSLLISTGIGETQYF.

The J gene is TRBJ1-1, the V gene TRBV10-2, with D possibly matching TRBD1 (6 bases). CDR1 is WSHSY and CDR2 is SAAADI in the germline V gene. Between the trimmed V and J ends, which lost 3 bases and 3 bases, there was a span of 14 bases. There are 15 residues in the CDR3. CDR3: CASSDSQGLYTEAFF. DNA for the CDR3: TGCGCCAGCAGTGACTCCCAGGGGCTGTACACTGAAGCTTTCTTT.

The J gene is TRBJ1-4, the V gene TRBV5-1; D uncertain. The ends were cut back, 0 bases at V and 4 bases at J, with 10 bases in the middle. Looked up from germline, CDR1 is SGHRS and CDR2 is YFSETQ. The CDR3 runs 15 residues. DNA for the CDR3: TGCGCCAGCAGCTTGGGTGGCAGTTATAATGAAAAACTGTTTTTT. It codes for CASSLGGSYNEKLFF.

This chain connects TRBV5-6 to TRBJ2-1, with D perhaps matching TRBD2 (5 bases). The length of the CDR3 is 14 residues. The germline CDR1 and CDR2 sequences are SGHDT and YYEEEE. Trimming stripped 0 bases from V and 5 bases from J, with 9 bases between. CDR3 loop: CASSLVGMDNEQFF. The CDR3 DNA is TGTGCCAGCAGCTTGGTCGGGATGGACAATGAGCAGTTCTTC.

This clone was detected only a few times. The V and J genes are TRBV7-2 and TRBJ2-3; 7 positions match TRBD2. The CDR3 runs 13 residues. Germline V lookup: CDR1 SGHTA, CDR2 FQGNSA. V shed 4 bases, J shed 6 bases, and the junction held 4 bases outside the gene matches. CDR3 sequence: CASSSGDYDTQYF. For the CDR3, the DNA is TGTGCCAGCAGCTCGGGGGACTACGATACGCAGTATTTT.

The chain's CDR3 is CAWSVSSGVWVDETQYF. The CDR3 DNA reads as TGTGCCTGGAGTGTAAGTTCGGGGGTATGGGTCGACGAGACCCAGTACTTC. The chain carries TRBV30 and TRBJ2-5; D is perhaps TRBD2 (6 bases). The germline V and J ends were trimmed by 0 bases and 5 bases, with 22 bases remaining between them. The CDR3 sequence is 17 residues long. Germline V gene data show CDR1 as GTSNPN and CDR2 as SVGIG (reference sequence).

The chain recombines TRBV9 with TRBJ2-1; no clear D. Per the germline V gene, CDR1 is SGDLS and CDR2 is YYNGEE. The CDR3 is 13 amino acids. The V end lost 0 bases, the J end lost 8 bases, and 9 bases lay between the germline ends. The CDR3 coding sequence is TGTGCCAGCAGCGTAGGCGCCCGCGATGAGCAGTTCTTC. It yields the protein CASSVGARDEQFF.

The chain has TRBV29-1 and TRBJ2-1; 8 bases agree with TRBD1. The CDR3 sequence is 13 residues long. Germline trimming cut 7 bases from V and 5 bases from J; bases unmatched to any gene: 7. The germline CDR1 and CDR2 sequences are SQVTM and ANQGSEA. The CDR3 DNA reads TGCAGCGCCTGGACAGGGTCGAACAATGAGCAGTTCTTC. Encoded protein: CSAWTGSNNEQFF.

The chain combines TRBV14 with TRBJ2-4; D perhaps matches TRBD2 (7 bases). Germline V gene sequence: CDR1 SGHDN, CDR2 FVKESK. This CDR3 comprises 15 residues. The V gene lost 1 base and the J gene lost 6 bases, with 13 bases spanning the gap. The CDR3 region is CASSQAEGGGNIQYF. In nucleotides, the CDR3 is TGTGCCAGCAGCCAAGCAGAGGGAGGGGGAAACATTCAGTACTTC. The full variable domain, rest sourced from reference TRBV14 and TRBJ2-4, is EAGVTQFPSHSVIEKGQTVTLRCDPISGHDNLYWYRRVMGKEIKFLLHFVKESKQDESGMPNNRFLAERTGGTYSTLKVQPAELEDSGVYFCASSQAEGGGNIQYFGAGTRLSVL.

The rearrangement links TRBV7-3 to TRBJ2-1, with TRBD1 matching 8 bases. The CDR3 runs to 14 residues. Per germline, CDR1 SGHTA and CDR2 FQGTGA. The ends lost 4 bases at V and 7 bases at J; junction bases unmatched: 6. The CDR3 nucleotides read TGTGCCAGCAGCTCCGGACAGGGTCAGAATGAGCAGTTCTTC. This codes for CASSSGQGQNEQFF.

The chain combines TRBV6-4 with TRBJ2-5; 9 bases are shared with TRBD1. This CDR3 comprises 15 residues. The V gene's germline CDR1 is MRHNA and CDR2 SNTAGT. Trimming cost V 5 bases and J 4 bases; bases outside gene matches: 8. CDR3 sequence (DNA): TGTGCCAGCAGTTTTGGGGACAGGGTTTCAGAGACCCAGTACTTC. Translation: CASSFGDRVSETQYF.

This clone has a single count. The gene calls are TRBV15 and TRBJ2-7; TRBD2 matches at 12 bases. CDR1 is LNHNV, CDR2 YYDKDF, per germline (reference sequence). V was pared by 8 bases and J by 2 bases, with 4 bases of the junction left unmatched. There are 14 residues in the CDR3. For the CDR3, the DNA is TGTGCCACCCGAAGGACTAGCGGGACCTACGAGCAGTACTTC. Translating gives CATRRTSGTYEQYF. The full variable domain, completed using reference TRBV15 and TRBJ2-7, is DAMVIQNPRYQVTQFGKPVTLSCSQTLNHNVMYWYQQKSSQAPKLLFHYYDKDFNNEADTPDNFQSRRPNTSFCFLDIRSPGLGDTAMYLCATRRTSGTYEQYFGPGTRLTVT.

The CDR3 loop is CASSIGLTDTQYF. The DNA of the CDR3 is TGTGCCAGTAGTATAGGGCTCACAGATACGCAGTATTTT. The V and J genes are TRBV19 and TRBJ2-3; D gene unclear. Trimming cost V 1 base and J 2 bases, with 4 bases left between them. This CDR3 has 13 residues. Germline lookup yields CDR1 LNHDA and CDR2 SQIVND (reference sequence). The variable domain in full, with the rest retrieved from reference TRBV19 and TRBJ2-3, is DGGITQSPKYLFRKEGQNVTLSCEQNLNHDAMYWYRQDPGQGLRLIYYSQIVNDFQKGDIAEGYSVSREKKESFPLTVTSAQKNPTAFYLCASSIGLTDTQYFGPGTRLTVL.